This T cell receptor beta chain came from a study of beta chain features in type 1 diabetes listed by TCRdb under 2018. Study-level background: Mean age, gender distribution, total cell number and subset yield did not differ between patients and healthy donors. A total of roughly 100,000,000 sorted cells were examined across all samples, and the number of cells per subset was strongly correlated with RNA yield. In the study, TCRB repertoires of sorted circulating CD4+ T cell subsets from recently diagnosed type 1 diabetes patients were compared with those of matched healthy donors. Naive and central memory subsets were obtained from all 30 or so donors, but regulatory and stem cell-like memory subsets were isolated from only 8 patients and roughly eight healthy donors.

The entire amount of isolated RNA was reverse transcribed using the High Capacity cDNA Reverse Transcription Kit, so the sequenced TCRB transcripts were expressed ones. Deep immunoSEQ sequencing was applied to naive, central memory and regulatory T cell samples, giving an average of about 3.57 million total reads per sample. Sorted cells were lysed in RLT buffer and RNA was extracted with DNase-treated RNeasy Micro or Mini kits, depending on cell number. Each cell subset was processed separately to prevent cross-contamination, with patient and healthy donor samples processed together. The immunoSEQ multiplex PCR was used to amplify TCRB sequences from cDNA, yielding 87-bp fragments that span the CDR3 region. Sequencing of the amplicons was performed on the Illumina HiSeq platform. The study's own analysis went as follows. PCR bias was corrected computationally using synthetic template baselines, and reads within Hamming distance 2 were collapsed, with unmergeable singletons discarded. Reads were aligned against IMGT so that V, D and J genes, CDR3 length and insertions or deletions at six rearrangement sites could be assigned. Within each subset, clonotype counts were normalized to the number of sorted cells before true diversity and Gini coefficients were calculated with the tcR R package. Repertoire sharing was quantified using the overlap coefficient calculated on TCRB nucleotide sequences. The table was pulled from immuneACCESS by TCRdb, which kept in-frame rearrangements only. Such tables lose some clones; where checked, under half of the loss comes from unresolved V genes, and the rest has no known cause. V and J calls and clone size are those listed in that table; D and trimming were worked out from the DNA. A total of 120,000 to 150,000 clones appear in this sample, 13% of them only once. The ten largest clones add up to less than 1.5% of the sample.

This clone has a handful of counts. This clone's antigen is unknown. No much larger clonotype is one base removed from it; base qualities were not supplied. Each donor gave one peripheral blood draw, roughly 120 mL on average, collected into heparinised tubes. A BD FACSAria II was used to sort naive, central memory, regulatory and stem cell-like memory CD4+ T cells with a panel that included CD45RO, CCR7, CD25, CD127, CD95 and CD27. A purity above 98% was achieved for all sorted populations. PBMCs were isolated right away by Lymphoprep density gradient centrifugation and were stained directly, without culture. Samples were stained and sorted in pairs, with one healthy donor and one patient per experiment, so that batch effects were minimized. The study at large found these results: Naive, central memory and regulatory TCRB repertoires appeared more similar among patients than among healthy donors. Fewer insertions and more nucleotide deletions at VDJ recombination sites were observed in patients with type 1 diabetes, implying thymic rearrangement abnormalities. Because the HLA sub-analyses included only small numbers of individuals, any influence of HLA type on TCRB rearrangement was left unresolved. Sequencing cDNA rather than genomic DNA could over-represent highly expressing activated cells, although activation and CD3 levels did not differ between groups. Shorter templates might have been favored by PCR, but patient and control samples were amplified and corrected together, so both groups would have been affected equally by any skew. A moderate but significant shortening of TCRB CDR3 length was observed in type 1 diabetes patients in all four CD4+ subsets.

Including the terminal cysteine and phenylalanine, the CDR3 comprises 13 residues. Just the 39-base CDR3 DNA is kept, in frame starting at base 1. CDR1 and CDR2 are drawn from the germline V gene: SGHAT, FQNNGV. V lost 3 bases and J lost 5 bases; the stretch between them is 8 bases long. The sequence is built from TRBV11-2 and TRBJ2-1, with no D gene named confidently. The specimen sequenced was central memory CD4+ T cells from blood. The TCR sequence derives from a man younger than 35 with type 1 diabetes. The CDR3 reads CASSLGQNNEQFF. At the DNA level, the sequence is TGTGCCAGCAGCTTGGGCCAGAACAATGAGCAGTTCTTC. The CDR3 plus the reference TRBV11-2 and TRBJ2-1 genes for the other parts give the full variable domain: EAGVAQSPRYKIIEKRQSVAFWCNPISGHATLYWYQQILGQGPKLLIQFQNNGVVDDSQLPKDRFSAERLKGVDSTLKIQPAKLEDSAVYLCASSLGQNNEQFFGPGTRLTVL.